A single sample gave rise to the 5 T cell receptor beta chains below, sequenced in a study of T cells in Graves' hyperthyroidism and ophthalmopathy (dated by TCRdb to between 2019 and 2020). Library preparation used multiplex PCR. Sequencing used an Illumina HiSeq 2000. The TCR beta CDR3 regions were amplified from the RNA transcripts. A first-round RT-PCR of the TCR CDR3 used the HTBI primer set with the Qiagen OneStep RT-PCR kit. TCRdb passed the public sequencing reads through fastp at Q25 and MiXCR, retaining productive beta sequences. Each record represents a unique CDR3 protein, reported with the most common genes and DNA among its rows. Present in this sample are roughly 640,000 distinct CDR3 sequences, around 15% of which were seen just once. Less than 3.5% of the sample comes from the top ten. Input material: blood. The source is a woman aged 40 to 55 with Graves' ophthalmopathy.

This clonotype was seen ten or more times. The rearrangement links TRBV28 to TRBJ2-7; TRBD2 is a possible D gene (6 bases). CDR1 MDHEN and CDR2 SYDVKM come from the germline V gene. V gave up 9 bases and J gave up 0 bases, with 18 bases separating them. The CDR3 is made up of 15 amino acids. CDR3 residues: CASKPPGGTSYEQYF. In DNA, the CDR3 is TGTGCCAGTAAACCCCCCGGCGGGACCTCCTACGAGCAGTACTTC. Supplemented by reference TRBV28 and TRBJ2-7, the full variable domain reads DVKVTQSSRYLVKRTGEKVFLECVQDMDHENMFWYRQDPGLGLRLIYFSYDVKMKEKGDIPEGYSVSREKKERFSLILESASTNQTSMYLCASKPPGGTSYEQYFGPGTRLTVT.

This clonotype was counted a few times. The chain links TRBV3-1 to TRBJ2-5, with no clear D. V gave up 1 base and J gave up 5 bases, with 8 bases separating them. Per germline, CDR1 LGHDT and CDR2 YNNKEL (reference sequence). The CDR3 is 13 residues long. The CDR3, as DNA: TGTGCCAGCAGCCAAGGTACCTGGGAGACCCAGTACTTC. Translating it yields CASSQGTWETQYF.

Concerning this clonotype itself: A much larger clone sits a single nucleotide away, making a read error possible. The chain couples TRBV2 to TRBJ2-2, with TRBD2 identical over 7 bases. Trimming at V came to 5 bases and at J to 7 bases, leaving 13 bases not matched to a gene. This CDR3 region has 16 residues. Germline lookup yields CDR1 SNHLY and CDR2 FYNNEI. CDR3 sequence: CASSPPGLQFIGELFF. The DNA for the CDR3 is TGTGCCAGCAGTCCCCCGGGACTACAATTCATCGGGGAGCTGTTTTTT. Looking up the rest from reference TRBV2 and TRBJ2-2 gives the full variable domain: EPEVTQTPSHQVTQMGQEVILRCVPISNHLYFYWYRQILGQKVEFLVSFYNNEISEKSEIFDDQFSVERPDGSNFTLKIRSTKLEDSAMYFCASSPPGLQFIGELFFGEGSRLTVL.

The chain recombines TRBV27 with TRBJ2-1; TRBD2 might be the D (5 bases). The CDR3 runs 14 residues. Between the trimmed V and J ends, which lost 3 bases and 6 bases, there was a span of 12 bases. CDR1 MNHEY and CDR2 SMNVEV come from the germline V gene (reference sequence). The CDR3 loop reads CASSLRNRGNEQFF. In DNA, the CDR3 is TGTGCCAGCAGTTTGAGGAACCGGGGCAATGAGCAGTTCTTC.

This clonotype was recorded at least ten times. This sequence joins TRBV18 and TRBJ1-3, with 7 bases matching TRBD1. The CDR3 is 17 residues long. Losses at the gene ends were 1 base for V and 0 bases for J; bases not matched to a gene: 6. Per the germline V gene, CDR1 is KGHSH and CDR2 is LQKENI. The CDR3 loop is CASSPQLTGDSGNTIYF. CDR3 DNA sequence: TGTGCCAGCTCACCACAGCTTACAGGGGACTCTGGAAACACCATATATTTT.